Listed below are T cell receptor beta chains from one sample, sequenced in a study of blood T cell repertoires in COVID-19. TCRdb keeps only in-frame clones here, not all; method: immunoSEQ multiplex PCR. In the table there are approximately 270,000 clones, roughly 80% of which are singletons. Material for sequencing was peripheral blood. Source of these receptors: a man older than 75 with acute or convalescent COVID-19. Both conserved end residues are trimmed from each CDR3. Fields, in order: clone size, J gene, CDR3 length, V gene, CDR3 protein. Size is omitted from some rows. Given values are once, few, many or a class for expanded clones.

clone size: few
J gene: TRBJ2-5
CDR3 length: 13
V gene: TRBV5-8
CDR3 protein: ASSRGTEGEETQY

clone size: NA
J gene: TRBJ1-5
CDR3 length: 13
V gene: TRBV19
CDR3 protein: ASSILTGGNQPQH

clone size: once
J gene: TRBJ1-6
CDR3 length: 13
V gene: TRBV5-4
CDR3 protein: ASSGWGQINSPLH

clone size: NA
J gene: TRBJ2-2
CDR3 length: 13
V gene: TRBV18
CDR3 protein: ASSLLAENTGELF

clone size: NA
J gene: TRBJ2-7
CDR3 length: 14
V gene: TRBV2
CDR3 protein: ASRSRGQGSRDEQY

clone size: NA
J gene: TRBJ2-1
CDR3 length: 13
V gene: TRBV24-1
CDR3 protein: ATSDLPAAYNEQF

clone size: NA
J gene: TRBJ2-5
CDR3 length: 12
V gene: TRBV24-1
CDR3 protein: ATKAGGSQETQY

clone size: NA
J gene: TRBJ2-7
CDR3 length: 15
V gene: TRBV7-8
CDR3 protein: ASSLAMAGTELYEQY

clone size: NA
J gene: TRBJ1-1
CDR3 length: 14
V gene: TRBV10-1
CDR3 protein: ASSESAGGQYTEAF

clone size: NA
J gene: TRBJ1-1
CDR3 length: 13
V gene: TRBV5-1
CDR3 protein: ASSSRGGAGDEAF

clone size: NA
J gene: TRBJ1-1
CDR3 length: 12
V gene: TRBV27
CDR3 protein: ASSSLDRYTEAF

clone size: once
J gene: TRBJ2-7
CDR3 length: 12
V gene: TRBV28
CDR3 protein: ASRRRASGYEQY

clone size: NA
J gene: TRBJ2-7
CDR3 length: 11
V gene: TRBV27
CDR3 protein: ASSLTGIYEQY

clone size: NA
J gene: TRBJ1-5
CDR3 length: 12
V gene: TRBV3-1/TRBV3-2
CDR3 protein: ASSPTGGSQPQH

clone size: NA
J gene: TRBJ1-1
CDR3 length: 15
V gene: TRBV5-1
CDR3 protein: ASSASGGGFMNTEAF

clone size: NA
J gene: TRBJ2-7
CDR3 length: 12
V gene: TRBV6-2/TRBV6-3
CDR3 protein: ASSYPSGAYEQY

clone size: NA
J gene: TRBJ1-5
CDR3 length: 12
V gene: TRBV19
CDR3 protein: ASSPPRTGQPQH

clone size: NA
J gene: TRBJ1-1
CDR3 length: 12
V gene: TRBV10-3
CDR3 protein: AISVIGGNTEAF

clone size: NA
J gene: TRBJ2-4
CDR3 length: 12
V gene: TRBV11-2
CDR3 protein: ASSLSLAKNIQY

clone size: NA
J gene: TRBJ1-4
CDR3 length: 15
V gene: TRBV27
CDR3 protein: ASRGLIGGATNEKLF

clone size: NA
J gene: TRBJ1-5
CDR3 length: 14
V gene: TRBV6-4
CDR3 protein: ASSDRGQGSNQPQH

clone size: NA
J gene: TRBJ1-6
CDR3 length: 13
V gene: TRBV6-5
CDR3 protein: ASSRLTGVNSPLH

clone size: once
J gene: TRBJ1-6
CDR3 length: 12
V gene: TRBV28
CDR3 protein: ASTLGQGNSPLH